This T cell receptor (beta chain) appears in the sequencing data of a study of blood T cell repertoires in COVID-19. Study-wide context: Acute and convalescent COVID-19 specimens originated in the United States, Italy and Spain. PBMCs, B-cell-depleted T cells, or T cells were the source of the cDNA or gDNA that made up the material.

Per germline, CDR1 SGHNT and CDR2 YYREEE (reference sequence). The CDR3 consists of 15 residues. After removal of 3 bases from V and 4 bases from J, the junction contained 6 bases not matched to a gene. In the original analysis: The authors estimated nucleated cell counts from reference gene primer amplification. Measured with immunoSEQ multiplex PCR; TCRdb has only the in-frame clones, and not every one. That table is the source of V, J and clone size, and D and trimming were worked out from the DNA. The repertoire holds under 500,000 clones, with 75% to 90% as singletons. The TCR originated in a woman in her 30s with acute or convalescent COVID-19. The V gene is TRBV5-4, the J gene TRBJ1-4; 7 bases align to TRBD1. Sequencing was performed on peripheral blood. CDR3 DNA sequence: TGTGCCAGCAGCTCTCAAACAGGGGTTAATGAAAAACTGTTTTTT. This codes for CASSSQTGVNEKLFF.